This TCR beta chain was documented in a study of Graves' ophthalmopathy and Graves' hyperthyroidism. Whole-study context: Ophthalmopathy not arising within 18 months of follow-up defined hyperthyroidism as stable.

Scientists amplified the TCR beta CDR3 regions from RNA transcripts. HTBI-primed first-round RT-PCR preceded second-round multiplex PCR. TCRdb fed the multiplex PCR reads into MiXCR, producing one record per CDR3 protein. The sample holds over a million distinct CDR3 sequences; 35% to 40% are singletons and the top ten take 11%. The CDR3 spans 17 residues. Germline-derived CDR1 and CDR2 are LGHNA and YSLEER. Deletions cut 0 bases from V and 5 bases from J, with 19 bases between. Aged 18 to 65, hyperthyroidism patients had new diagnoses of under 2 months' duration. Certain patients were not enrolled. These were patients with other autoimmune diseases, uncontrolled infections, pregnancy or lactation. Orbital computed tomography, together with clinical symptoms, serum thyroxine, TRAb and thyroid ultrasound, was used for diagnosis.

Sequenced input: peripheral blood or thyroid tissue (not recorded which). The chain joins TRBV4-3 to TRBJ2-5; TRBD2 might be the D (5 bases). This receptor was obtained from an adult man with Graves' hyperthyroidism. CDR3 DNA sequence: TGCGCCAGCAGCCAAGAGCCCCCCCCGGCCGGGGTGGAGACCCAGTACTTC. Protein product: CASSQEPPPAGVETQYF.